This T cell receptor (beta chain) emerged from a study of blood T cell repertoires in COVID-19. Profiling relied on immunoSEQ multiplex PCR, and the TCRdb table lists in-frame clones only, not all of them. The table includes 470,000 or so clones, about 90% detected once. Germline CDR1 and CDR2: SGDLS and YYNGEE. The germline V and J ends were trimmed by 3 bases and 7 bases, with 16 bases remaining between them. The CDR3 is 15 residues long. This receptor was taken from a woman under 30 with acute COVID-19. The V and J genes are TRBV9 and TRBJ2-2, with a tentative D call TRBD1 (6 bases). The sequencing sample was made of PBMCs or T cells enriched from blood (not recorded which). CDR3 protein: CASSDRTVGGGELFF. The CDR3 DNA reads as TGTGCCAGCAGCGACCGGACAGTCGGCGGCGGGGAGCTGTTTTTT.